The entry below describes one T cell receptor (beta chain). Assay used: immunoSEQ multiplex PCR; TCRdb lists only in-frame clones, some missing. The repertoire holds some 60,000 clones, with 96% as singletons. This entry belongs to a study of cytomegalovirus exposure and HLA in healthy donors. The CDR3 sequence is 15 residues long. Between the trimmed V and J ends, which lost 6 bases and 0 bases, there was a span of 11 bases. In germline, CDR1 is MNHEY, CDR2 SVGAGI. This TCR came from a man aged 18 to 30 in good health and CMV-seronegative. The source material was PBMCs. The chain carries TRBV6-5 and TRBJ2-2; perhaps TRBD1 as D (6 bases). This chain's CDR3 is CASRYQGSNTGELFF. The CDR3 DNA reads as TGTGCCAGCAGGTACCAGGGGTCGAACACCGGGGAGCTGTTTTTT.